This record concerns one T cell receptor (beta chain) sequence. No cognate antigen has been identified for it. Compared with germline, one end of the junction differs, possibly owing to a read error. Patients with autoimmune disease history or receiving systemic immunosuppression were excluded from the trial. Peripheral blood for TCR sequencing was collected from all dose cohorts at baseline, on cycle 4 day 1, and on cycle 7 day 1. The samples were taken from a phase I, first-in-human, multicenter, open-label dose-escalation trial of ivuxolimab. Adults with locally advanced or metastatic melanoma, renal cell, hepatocellular, or head and neck squamous cell carcinoma were enrolled in the trial. Before TCR sequencing, CD4+ and CD8+ T cells were separately sorted from peripheral blood. To sequence the TCRbeta CDR3 region, genomic DNA was isolated from the sorted cells. TCRbeta CDR3 regions were sequenced using the immunoSEQ Assay. The source is immuneACCESS, and TCRdb retained only in-frame sequences with V and J called. Part of the clones is not carried over; for the studies checked, unresolved V genes explain less than half of this, and the remainder is unexplained. Counted in this sample were tens of thousands of clones; 85% to 95% of them appeared once. The top ten clones comprise 10% to 15% of the sample.

The data stem from a study of OX40 agonist ivuxolimab in advanced cancers. Broadly, across the study: Ivuxolimab, which targeted the costimulatory receptor OX40 (CD134), was an agonistic, fully human IgG2 monoclonal antibody. Partial responses occurred in three dose-escalation patients, of whom one had hepatocellular carcinoma and two had cutaneous melanoma. Among the roughly 54 dose-escalation patients, roughly 20 had hepatocellular carcinoma, 15 or so melanoma, 9 renal cell carcinoma and 9 head and neck cancer. The purpose of peripheral TCRbeta sequencing was to test whether ivuxolimab changed TCR sequence diversity and led to clonal T-cell expansion. The dose-escalation cohort was about 83% male with a mean age of about 65 years, ranging from roughly 20 to 80. The monotherapy dose-escalation portion (N ≈ 50 patients) of the phase I ivuxolimab trial is reported in the paper. Patients were allowed to have had prior anti-PD-1, anti-PD-L1 or anti-CTLA-4 therapy, and 30% to 50% of the dose-escalation patients had previously received checkpoint inhibitors. Intravenous ivuxolimab was administered to patients every 2 weeks at six dose levels: 0.01, 0.1, 0.3, 1.5, 3 and 10 mg/kg.

What the work shows at the level of the full study, not this receptor alone: After ivuxolimab, expanded clones were on average more numerous among CD8+ T cells than among CD4+ T cells. Antigen specificity was not determined for the clonally expanded peripheral T cells. Low levels of normalized T-cell clonal expansion were also seen in some patients who did not respond. Clonal expansion of both CD4+ and CD8+ blood T cells was observed from baseline to week 6 at doses 0.1 to 3.0 mg/kg. In partial responders in the 0.1-3.0 mg/kg groups, normalized peripheral clonal expansion was found to be among the lowest, especially among CD8+ T cells.

Sequenced material: CD4+ or CD8+ T cells sorted from blood, taken in a trial of the OX40 agonist ivuxolimab. The receptor's source is an adult with an advanced solid tumor such as melanoma, head and neck, liver or kidney cancer.

CDR3 reads: CASRHDSGLF. In nucleotides, the sequence is TGTGCCAGCAGGCACGACTCGGGACTCTTC. This chain joins TRBV7-8 to TRBJ1-2, with TRBD1 tentatively as D gene (5 bases match). The CDR3 contains 10 residues, cysteine and phenylalanine counted. Left in the record is the CDR3 DNA by itself, 30 bases read in frame from the first base. The CDR1 and CDR2 encoded by the germline V gene are SGHVS and FQNEAQ. With all but the CDR3 taken from the reference TRBV7-8 and TRBJ1-2 genes, the full variable domain is: GAGVSQSPRYKVAKRGQDVALRCDPISGHVSLFWYQQALGQGPEFLTYFQNEAQLDKSGLPSDRFFAERPEGSVSTLKIQRTQQEDSAVYLCASRHDSGLFGSGTRLTVV.